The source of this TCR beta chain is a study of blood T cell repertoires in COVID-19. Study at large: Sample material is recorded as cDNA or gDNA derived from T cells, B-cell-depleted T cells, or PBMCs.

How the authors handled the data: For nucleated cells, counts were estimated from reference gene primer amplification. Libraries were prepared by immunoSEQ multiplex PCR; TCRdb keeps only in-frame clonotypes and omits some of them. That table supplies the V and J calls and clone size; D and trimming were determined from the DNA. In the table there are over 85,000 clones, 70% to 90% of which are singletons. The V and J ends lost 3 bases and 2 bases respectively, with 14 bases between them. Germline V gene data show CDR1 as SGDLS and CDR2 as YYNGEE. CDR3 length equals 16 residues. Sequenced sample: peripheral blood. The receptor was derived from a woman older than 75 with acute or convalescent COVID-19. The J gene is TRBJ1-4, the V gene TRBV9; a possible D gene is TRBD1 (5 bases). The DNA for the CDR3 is TGTGCCAGCAGCGAGGGGAAGGGTCGGACTAATGAAAAACTGTTTTTT. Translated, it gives CASSEGKGRTNEKLFF.